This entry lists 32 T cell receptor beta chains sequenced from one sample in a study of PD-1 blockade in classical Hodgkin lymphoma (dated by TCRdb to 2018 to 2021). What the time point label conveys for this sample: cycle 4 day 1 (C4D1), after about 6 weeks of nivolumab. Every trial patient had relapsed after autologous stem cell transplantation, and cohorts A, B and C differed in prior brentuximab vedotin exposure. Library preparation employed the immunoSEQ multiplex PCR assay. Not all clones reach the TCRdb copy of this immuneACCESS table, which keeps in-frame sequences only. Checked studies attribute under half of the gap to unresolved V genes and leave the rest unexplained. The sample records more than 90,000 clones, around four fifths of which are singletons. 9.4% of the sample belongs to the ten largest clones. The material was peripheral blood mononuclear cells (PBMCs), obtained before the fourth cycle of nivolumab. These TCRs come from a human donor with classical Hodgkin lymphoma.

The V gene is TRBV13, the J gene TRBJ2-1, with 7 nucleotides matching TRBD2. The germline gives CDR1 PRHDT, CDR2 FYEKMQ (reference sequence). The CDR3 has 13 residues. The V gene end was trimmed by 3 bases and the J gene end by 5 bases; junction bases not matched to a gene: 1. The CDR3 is CASSFLADNEQFF. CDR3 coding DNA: TGTGCCAGCAGCTTTCTAGCGGACAATGAGCAGTTCTTC.

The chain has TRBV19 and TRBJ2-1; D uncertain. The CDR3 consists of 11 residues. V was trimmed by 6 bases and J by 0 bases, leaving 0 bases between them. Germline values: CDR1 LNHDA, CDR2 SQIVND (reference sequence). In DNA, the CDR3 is TGTGCCAGTAGCTCCTACAATGAGCAGTTCTTC. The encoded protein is CASSSYNEQFF.

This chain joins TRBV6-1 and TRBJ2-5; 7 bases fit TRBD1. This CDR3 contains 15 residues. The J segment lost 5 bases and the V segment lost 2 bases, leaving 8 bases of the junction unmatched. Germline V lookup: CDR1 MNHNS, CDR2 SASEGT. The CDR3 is CASSELQGSMETQYF. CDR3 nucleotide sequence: TGTGCCAGCAGTGAACTACAGGGGTCGATGGAGACCCAGTACTTC.

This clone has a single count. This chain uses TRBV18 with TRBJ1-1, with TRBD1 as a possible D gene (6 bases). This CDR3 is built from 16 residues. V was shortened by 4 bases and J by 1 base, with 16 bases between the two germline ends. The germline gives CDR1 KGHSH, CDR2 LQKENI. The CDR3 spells CASSRLRGSGNTEAFF. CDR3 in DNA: TGTGCCAGCTCACGCCTGAGGGGGTCGGGGAACACTGAAGCTTTCTTT.

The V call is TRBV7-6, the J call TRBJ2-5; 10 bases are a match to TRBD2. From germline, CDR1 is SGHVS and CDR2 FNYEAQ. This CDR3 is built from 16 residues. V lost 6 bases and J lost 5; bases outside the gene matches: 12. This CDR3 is CASSLLGLAGAETQYF. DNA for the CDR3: TGTGCCAGCAGTCTCCTCGGGCTAGCGGGAGCGGAGACCCAGTACTTC. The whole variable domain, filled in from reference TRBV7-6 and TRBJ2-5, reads GAGVSQSPRYKVTKRGQDVALRCDPISGHVSLYWYRQALGQGPEFLTYFNYEAQQDKSGLPNDRFSAERPEGSISTLTIQRTEQRDSAMYRCASSLLGLAGAETQYFGPGTRLLVL.

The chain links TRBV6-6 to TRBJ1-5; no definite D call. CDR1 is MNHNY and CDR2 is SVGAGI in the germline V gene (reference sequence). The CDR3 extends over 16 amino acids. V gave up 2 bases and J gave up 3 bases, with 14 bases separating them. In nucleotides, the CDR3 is TGTGCCAGCAGTTACGAGGCAGTCGTAAACAATCAGCCCCAGCATTTT. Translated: CASSYEAVVNNQPQHF.

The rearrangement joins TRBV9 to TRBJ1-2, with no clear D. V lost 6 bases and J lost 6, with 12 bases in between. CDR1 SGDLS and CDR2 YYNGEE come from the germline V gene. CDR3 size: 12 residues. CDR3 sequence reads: CASTPDIDGYTF. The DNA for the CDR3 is TGTGCCAGCACTCCCGACATAGATGGCTACACCTTC.

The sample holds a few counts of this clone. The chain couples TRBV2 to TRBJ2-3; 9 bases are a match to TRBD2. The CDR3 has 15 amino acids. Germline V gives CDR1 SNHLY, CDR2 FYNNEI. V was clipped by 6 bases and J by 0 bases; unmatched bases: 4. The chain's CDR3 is CASRTGLASTDTQYF. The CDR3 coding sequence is TGTGCCAGCAGAACGGGACTAGCCAGCACAGATACGCAGTATTTT.

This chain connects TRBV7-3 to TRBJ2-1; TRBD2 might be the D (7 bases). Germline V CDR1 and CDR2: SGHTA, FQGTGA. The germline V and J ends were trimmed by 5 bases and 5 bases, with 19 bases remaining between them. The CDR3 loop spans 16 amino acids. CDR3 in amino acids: CASSPPGAGANNEQFF. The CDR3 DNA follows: TGTGCCAGCAGCCCCCCGGGGGCGGGAGCAAACAATGAGCAGTTCTTC.

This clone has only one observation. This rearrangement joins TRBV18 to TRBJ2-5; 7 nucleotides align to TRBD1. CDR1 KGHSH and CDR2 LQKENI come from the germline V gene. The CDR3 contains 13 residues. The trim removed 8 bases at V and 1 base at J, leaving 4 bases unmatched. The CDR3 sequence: CASTGTAQETQYF. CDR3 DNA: TGTGCCAGCACTGGGACAGCCCAAGAGACCCAGTACTTC.

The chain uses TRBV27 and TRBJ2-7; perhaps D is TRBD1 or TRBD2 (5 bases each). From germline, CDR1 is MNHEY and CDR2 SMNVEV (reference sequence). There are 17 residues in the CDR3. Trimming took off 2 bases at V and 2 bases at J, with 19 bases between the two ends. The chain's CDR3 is CASSLHRDETLTYEQYF. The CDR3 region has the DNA TGTGCCAGCAGTTTACACCGGGACGAGACCCTTACCTACGAGCAGTACTTC.

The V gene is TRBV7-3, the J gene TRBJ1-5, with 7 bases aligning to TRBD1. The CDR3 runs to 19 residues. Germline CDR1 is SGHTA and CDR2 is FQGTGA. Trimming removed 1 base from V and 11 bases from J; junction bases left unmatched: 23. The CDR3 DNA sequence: TGTGCCAGCAGCTTAATGGCAGTCGGTGGGGACAGCGTCCCGCGAACCCAGCATTTT. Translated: CASSLMAVGGDSVPRTQHF.

For the CDR3, the DNA is TGTGCCAGTCGCCAGGAGGGGCTGAACTATGGCTACACCTTC. It specifies CASRQEGLNYGYTF. V and J are TRBV7-9 and TRBJ1-2; tentatively, D is TRBD1 (5 bases). With 9 bases removed from V and 2 bases from J, the gap between germline ends came to 16 bases. This CDR3 is 14 amino acids long. Looked up from germline, CDR1 is SEHNR and CDR2 is FQNEAQ (reference sequence).

CDR3 sequence reads: CASSRTDFYEQYF. The CDR3, as DNA: TGCGCCAGCAGCCGGACGGATTTCTACGAGCAGTACTTC. The chain joins TRBV5-1 to TRBJ2-7, with D uncertain. V lost 4 bases and J 3 bases, leaving 11 bases between the germline ends. From germline, CDR1 is SGHRS and CDR2 YFSETQ. This CDR3 comprises 13 residues.

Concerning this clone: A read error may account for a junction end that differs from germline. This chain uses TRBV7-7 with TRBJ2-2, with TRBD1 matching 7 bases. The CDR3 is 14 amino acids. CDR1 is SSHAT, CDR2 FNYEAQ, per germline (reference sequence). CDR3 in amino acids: CASSQDRESGELFF. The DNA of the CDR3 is TGTGCTAGCAGCCAAGACAGGGAATCCGGGGAGCTGTTTTTT.

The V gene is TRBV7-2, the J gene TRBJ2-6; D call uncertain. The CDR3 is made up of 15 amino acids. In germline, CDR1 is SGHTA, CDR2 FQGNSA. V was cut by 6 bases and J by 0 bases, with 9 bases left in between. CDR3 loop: CASSPTTSGANVLTF. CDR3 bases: TGTGCCAGCAGTCCTACTACCTCTGGGGCCAACGTCCTGACTTTC. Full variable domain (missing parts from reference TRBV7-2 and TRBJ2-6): GAGVSQSPSNKVTEKGKDVELRCDPISGHTALYWYRQSLGQGLEFLIYFQGNSAPDKSGLPSDRFSAERTGGSVSTLTIQRTQQEDSAVYLCASSPTTSGANVLTFGAGSRLTVL.

The CDR3 protein is CAISGGTKVNEQFF. As DNA, the CDR3 is TGTGCCATCAGTGGGGGGACTAAAGTCAATGAGCAGTTCTTC. This rearrangement joins TRBV10-3 to TRBJ2-1; 7 bases align to TRBD2. V was pared by 4 bases and J by 6 bases, with 6 bases of the junction left unmatched. The CDR3 sequence is 14 residues long. Germline CDR1 ENHRY, CDR2 SYGVKD.

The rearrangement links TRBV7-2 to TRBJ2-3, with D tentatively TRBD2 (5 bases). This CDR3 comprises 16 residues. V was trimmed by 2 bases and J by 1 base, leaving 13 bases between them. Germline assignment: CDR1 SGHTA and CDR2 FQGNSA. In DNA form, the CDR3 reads TGTGCCAGCAGCTTATGGTCCGGGGTAGGCACAGATACGCAGTATTTT. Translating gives CASSLWSGVGTDTQYF. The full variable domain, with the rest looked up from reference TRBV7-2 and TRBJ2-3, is GAGVSQSPSNKVTEKGKDVELRCDPISGHTALYWYRQSLGQGLEFLIYFQGNSAPDKSGLPSDRFSAERTGGSVSTLTIQRTQQEDSAVYLCASSLWSGVGTDTQYFGPGTRLTVL.

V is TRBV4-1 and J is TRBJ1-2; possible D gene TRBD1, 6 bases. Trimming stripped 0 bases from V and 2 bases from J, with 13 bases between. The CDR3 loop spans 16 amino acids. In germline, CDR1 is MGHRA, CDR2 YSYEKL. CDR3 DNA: TGCGCCAGCAGCCAAGAACCGGGGACAACGAACTATGGCTACACCTTC. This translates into CASSQEPGTTNYGYTF.

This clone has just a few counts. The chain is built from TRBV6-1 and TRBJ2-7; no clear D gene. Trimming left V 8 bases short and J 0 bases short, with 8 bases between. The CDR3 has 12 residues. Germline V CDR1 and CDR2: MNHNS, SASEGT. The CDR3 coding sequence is TGTGCCAGCCAGAGAGCCTCCTACGAGCAGTACTTC. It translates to CASQRASYEQYF.

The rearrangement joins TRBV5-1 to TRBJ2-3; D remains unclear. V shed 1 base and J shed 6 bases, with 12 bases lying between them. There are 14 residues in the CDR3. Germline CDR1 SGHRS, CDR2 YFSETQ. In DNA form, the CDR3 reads TGCGCCAGCAGCTTGTGGCCTCTTACGGATACGCAGTATTTT. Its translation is CASSLWPLTDTQYF.

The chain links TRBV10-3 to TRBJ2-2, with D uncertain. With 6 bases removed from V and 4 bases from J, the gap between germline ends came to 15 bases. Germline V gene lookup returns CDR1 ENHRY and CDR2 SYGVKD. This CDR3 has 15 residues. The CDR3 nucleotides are TGTGCCATCAGCGTACGACGGGTTAGCACCGGGGAGCTGTTTTTT. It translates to CAISVRRVSTGELFF.

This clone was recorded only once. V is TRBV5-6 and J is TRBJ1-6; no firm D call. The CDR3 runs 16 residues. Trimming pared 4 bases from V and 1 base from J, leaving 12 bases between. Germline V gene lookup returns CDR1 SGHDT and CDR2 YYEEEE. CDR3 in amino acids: CASSGQAGSYNSPLHF. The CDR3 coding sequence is TGTGCCAGCAGCGGGCAGGCAGGTTCCTATAATTCACCCCTCCACTTT.

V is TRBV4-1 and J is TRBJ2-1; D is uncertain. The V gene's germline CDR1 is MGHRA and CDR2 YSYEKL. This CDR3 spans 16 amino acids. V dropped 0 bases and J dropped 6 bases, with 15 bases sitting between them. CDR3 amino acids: CASSQDPGQTANEQFF. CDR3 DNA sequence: TGCGCCAGCAGCCAAGATCCGGGCCAGACCGCCAATGAGCAGTTCTTC.

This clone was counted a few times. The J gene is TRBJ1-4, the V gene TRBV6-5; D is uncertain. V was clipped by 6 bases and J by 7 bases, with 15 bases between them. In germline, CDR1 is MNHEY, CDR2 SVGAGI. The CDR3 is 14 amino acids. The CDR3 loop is CASSSLMAGEKLFF. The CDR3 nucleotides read TGTGCCAGCAGCTCTCTTATGGCGGGTGAAAAACTGTTTTTT.

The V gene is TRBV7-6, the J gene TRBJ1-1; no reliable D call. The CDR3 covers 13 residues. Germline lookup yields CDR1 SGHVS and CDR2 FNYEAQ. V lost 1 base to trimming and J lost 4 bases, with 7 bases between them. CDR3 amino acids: CASSLGQTTEAFF. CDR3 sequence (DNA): TGTGCCAGCAGCTTAGGGCAGACCACTGAAGCTTTCTTT. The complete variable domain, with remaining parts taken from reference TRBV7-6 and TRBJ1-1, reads GAGVSQSPRYKVTKRGQDVALRCDPISGHVSLYWYRQALGQGPEFLTYFNYEAQQDKSGLPNDRFSAERPEGSISTLTIQRTEQRDSAMYRCASSLGQTTEAFFGQGTRLTVV.

DNA for the CDR3: TGTGCCAGCAGCCCCTACCCCACGGGCGGGAATGAGCAGTTCTTC. As protein: CASSPYPTGGNEQFF. J is TRBJ2-1 and V is TRBV7-8; TRBD2 is a possible D gene (5 bases). The length of the CDR3 is 15 residues. The V gene's germline CDR1 is SGHVS and CDR2 FQNEAQ. V lost 5 bases to trimming and J lost 7 bases, with 18 bases between them.

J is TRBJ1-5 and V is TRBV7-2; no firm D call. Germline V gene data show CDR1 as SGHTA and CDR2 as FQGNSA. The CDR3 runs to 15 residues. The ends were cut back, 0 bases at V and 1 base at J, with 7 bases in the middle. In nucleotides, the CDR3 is TGTGCCAGCAGCTTAGCGGGGTTGAGCAATCAGCCCCAGCATTTT. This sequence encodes CASSLAGLSNQPQHF.

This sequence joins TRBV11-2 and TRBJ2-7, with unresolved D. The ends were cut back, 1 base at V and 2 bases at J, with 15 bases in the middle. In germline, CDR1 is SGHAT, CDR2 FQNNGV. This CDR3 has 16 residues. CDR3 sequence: CASSLGRQAEAYEQYF. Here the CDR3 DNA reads TGTGCCAGCAGCTTAGGTCGGCAGGCAGAGGCCTACGAGCAGTACTTC.

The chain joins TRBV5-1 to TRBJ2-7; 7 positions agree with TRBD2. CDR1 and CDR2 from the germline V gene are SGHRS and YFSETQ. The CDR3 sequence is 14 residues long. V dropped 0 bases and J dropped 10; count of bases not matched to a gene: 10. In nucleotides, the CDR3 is TGCGCCAGCAGCTTGGACAGCGGGGACGATCGCCAGTACTTC. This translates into CASSLDSGDDRQYF.

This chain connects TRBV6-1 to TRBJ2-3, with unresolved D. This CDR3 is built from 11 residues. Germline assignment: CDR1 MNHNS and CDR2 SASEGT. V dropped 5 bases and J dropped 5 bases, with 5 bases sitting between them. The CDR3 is CASSIEDTQYF. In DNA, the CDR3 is TGTGCCAGCAGTATTGAAGATACGCAGTATTTT.

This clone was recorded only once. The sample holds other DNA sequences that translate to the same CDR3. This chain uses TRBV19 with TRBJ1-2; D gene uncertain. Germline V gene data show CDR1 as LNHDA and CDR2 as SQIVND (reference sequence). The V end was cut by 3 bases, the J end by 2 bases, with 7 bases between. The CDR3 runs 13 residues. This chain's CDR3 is CASSIGRNYGYTF. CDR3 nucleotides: TGTGCCAGTAGTATTGGGAGAAACTATGGCTACACCTTC.